This T cell receptor beta chain is from a study of cytomegalovirus exposure and HLA in healthy donors. PCR amplification relied on 60 Vbeta primers (plus 13 Jbeta primers). Sequencing was performed with immunoSEQ multiplex PCR; in TCRdb, only in-frame clones are kept and a portion is missing. The profile shows around 100,000 clones, over 70% of them singletons. With regard to this clone: Its antigen is as yet unknown.

Study-level points and caveats: Accurate prediction of most subjects' HLA-A and HLA-B alleles from TCR beta sequences was reported. An observed cluster of highly shared sequence variants was recorded as a likely sequencing artifact.

This TCR derives from a man between 45 and 60 years old in good health and CMV-seropositive. Input material: PBMCs.

The DNA for the CDR3 is TGTGCCAGCAGCGCAGGCTCTGGAAACACCATATATTTT. This codes for CASSAGSGNTIYF. The rearrangement links TRBV9 to TRBJ1-3, with D hard to call. V was shortened by 3 bases and J by 0 bases, with 4 bases between the two germline ends. CDR3 length equals 13 residues. Germline V gives CDR1 SGDLS, CDR2 YYNGEE.